Following are 6 T cell receptor beta chains from one sample sequenced in a study of cytomegalovirus exposure and HLA in healthy donors. 60 Vbeta and 13 Jbeta primers were used in PCR. Assay used: immunoSEQ multiplex PCR; TCRdb lists only in-frame clones, some missing. The sample yields approximately 99,000 clones, around 80% seen once. Sequencing used PBMCs. The receptor source for this set is a male donor in good health and CMV-seropositive.

The chain joins TRBV5-8 to TRBJ1-5, with D perhaps matching TRBD1 (6 bases). This CDR3 has 15 amino acids. Germline V gene lookup returns CDR1 SGHTS and CDR2 YDEGEE. Trimming cost V 0 bases and J 2 bases, with 9 bases left between them. Written as DNA, the CDR3 is TGTGCCAGCAGCTTGGAACAGGGTGGCAATCAGCCCCAGCATTTT. Residues: CASSLEQGGNQPQHF.

The chain recombines TRBV20-1 with TRBJ1-5; D is ambiguous. Germline CDR1 DFQATT, CDR2 SNEGSKA (reference sequence). The CDR3 extends over 11 amino acids. Deletions cut 4 bases from V and 10 bases from J, with 11 bases between. CDR3 region: CSANDRGPQHF. As DNA, the CDR3 is TGCAGTGCTAACGATCGCGGACCCCAGCATTTT.

As to this clone: One end of the junction varies from germline; a read error may be responsible. This chain joins TRBV7-7 and TRBJ2-5; 10 bases are shared with TRBD2. Germline CDR1 SSHAT, CDR2 FNYEAQ (reference sequence). This CDR3 comprises 14 residues. DNA for the CDR3: TGTGCTAGCAGCTCCGGGACTAGCGCAGAGACCCAGTACTTC. It yields the protein CASSSGTSAETQYF.

The chain couples TRBV7-6 to TRBJ2-7; 9 positions agree with TRBD1. Trimming cost V 0 bases and J 2 bases; bases outside gene matches: 8. Germline V gene data show CDR1 as SGHVS and CDR2 as FNYEAQ. There are 17 residues in the CDR3. The CDR3 region has the DNA TGTGCCAGCAGCTTAGCGGGGACAGGGTTGTCTACCTACGAGCAGTACTTC. Residues: CASSLAGTGLSTYEQYF.

This sequence joins TRBV27 and TRBJ1-6, with D maybe TRBD1 (5 bases). This CDR3 is 15 amino acids long. The germline V gene encodes CDR1 MNHEY and CDR2 SMNVEV (reference sequence). Between the trimmed V and J ends, which lost 5 bases and 2 bases, there was a span of 10 bases. In nucleotides, the CDR3 is TGTGCCAGCAGTGGCGGGGCTACCTATAATTCACCCCTCCACTTT. It is translated as CASSGGATYNSPLHF.

The rearrangement uses TRBV5-8 and TRBJ1-1; no clear D gene. Germline CDR1 and CDR2: SGHTS and YDEGEE. The CDR3 has 14 amino acids. Between the trimmed V and J ends, which lost 0 bases and 4 bases, there was a span of 10 bases. The CDR3 protein is CASSLGNGVTEAFF. In DNA, the CDR3 is TGTGCCAGCAGCTTGGGCAACGGAGTCACTGAAGCTTTCTTT.